This TCR beta chain is from a study of shared clonotypes between healthy human individuals. Study-wide findings and caveats: With several donors compared, around 4.7% of naive CD4 clonotypes were shared.

A remark on this clone: The antigen is unknown.

Assay execution took place at the deep level. TCRdb keeps only in-frame clones here, not all; method: immunoSEQ multiplex PCR. Counted here are a few million clones, approximately 94% occurring once; the ten biggest clones make up more than 0.12%. Per the germline V gene, CDR1 is GTSNPN and CDR2 is SVGIG (reference sequence). Trimming took 2 bases from V and 7 from J, leaving 11 bases between them. The length of the CDR3 is 13 residues. The sample was naive CD4+ T cells sorted from blood. The subset is: CD45RA+ positively selected. The chain links TRBV30 to TRBJ1-4; D remains unclear. This receptor was identified in a man aged 18 to 30 in good health. The CDR3 bases are TGTGCCTGGAGTACCGGGTGGAGTGAAAAACTGTTTTTT. Translation: CAWSTGWSEKLFF. The full variable domain, completed using reference TRBV30 and TRBJ1-4, is SQTIHQWPATLVQPVGSPLSLECTVEGTSNPNLYWYRQAAGRGLQLLFYSVGIGQISSEVPQNLSASRPQDRQFILSSKKLLLSDSGFYLCAWSTGWSEKLFFGSGTQLSVL.